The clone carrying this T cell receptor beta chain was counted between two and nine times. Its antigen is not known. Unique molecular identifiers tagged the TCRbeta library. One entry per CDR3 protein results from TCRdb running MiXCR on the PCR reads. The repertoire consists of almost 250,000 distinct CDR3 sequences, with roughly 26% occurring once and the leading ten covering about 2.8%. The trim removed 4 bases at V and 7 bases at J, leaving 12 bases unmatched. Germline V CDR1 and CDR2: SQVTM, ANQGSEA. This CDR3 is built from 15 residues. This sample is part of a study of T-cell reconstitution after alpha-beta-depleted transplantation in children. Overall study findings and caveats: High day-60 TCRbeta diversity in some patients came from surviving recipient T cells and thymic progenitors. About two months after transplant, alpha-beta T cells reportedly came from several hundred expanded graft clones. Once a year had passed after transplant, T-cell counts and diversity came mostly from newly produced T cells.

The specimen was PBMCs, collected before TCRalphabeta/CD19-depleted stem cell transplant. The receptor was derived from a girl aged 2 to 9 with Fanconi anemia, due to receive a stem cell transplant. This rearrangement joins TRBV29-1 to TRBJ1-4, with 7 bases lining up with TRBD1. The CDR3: CSVVVPTGFSEKLFF. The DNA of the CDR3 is TGCAGCGTTGTTGTCCCGACAGGGTTTAGTGAAAAACTGTTTTTT.